This T cell receptor (beta chain) was sequenced during a study of shared clonotypes between healthy human individuals. The wider study: Each donor had three CD4 naive, three CD4 memory, two CD8 naive and one CD8 memory plate. Study-wide results and caveats: Some clonotypes were shared by all four sorted-subset donors, while others were not shared. The non-shared ones had lower generation probabilities than the shared ones.

Original data processing: From ImmunoSEQ came sequences covering only the junction and carrying no quality scores, so filtering differed. The repertoire was sequenced with immunoSEQ multiplex PCR; TCRdb's copy has only in-frame clones and lacks some. Clonal size and the V and J genes are those of that table, whereas D and trimming came from the DNA. The sample holds more than 90,000 clones, about two thirds seen once. As concerns this clone: Its cognate antigen is unknown.

The V and J ends lost 5 bases and 5 bases respectively, with 10 bases between them. Germline V gene sequence: CDR1 MGHDK, CDR2 SYGVNS. This CDR3 has 13 residues. CD8 memory pooled CD45RO+ cells and CCR7-negative CD45RA+ TemRA cells. The clonotype originates from a man younger than 45 in good health. This chain joins TRBV25-1 and TRBJ2-1, with D maybe TRBD2 (5 bases). The sequencing input was memory CD8+ T cells sorted from blood. Sample subset: CD45RO+ cells pooled with CCR7-negative TemRA cells. CDR3 loop: CASSLGANNEQFF. CDR3 nucleotide sequence: TGTGCCAGCAGTCTGGGAGCGAACAATGAGCAGTTCTTC. The complete variable domain, with remaining parts taken from reference TRBV25-1 and TRBJ2-1, reads EADIYQTPRYLVIGTGKKITLECSQTMGHDKMYWYQQDPGMELHLIHYSYGVNSTEKGDLSSESTVSRIRTEHFPLTLESARPSHTSQYLCASSLGANNEQFFGPGTRLTVL.